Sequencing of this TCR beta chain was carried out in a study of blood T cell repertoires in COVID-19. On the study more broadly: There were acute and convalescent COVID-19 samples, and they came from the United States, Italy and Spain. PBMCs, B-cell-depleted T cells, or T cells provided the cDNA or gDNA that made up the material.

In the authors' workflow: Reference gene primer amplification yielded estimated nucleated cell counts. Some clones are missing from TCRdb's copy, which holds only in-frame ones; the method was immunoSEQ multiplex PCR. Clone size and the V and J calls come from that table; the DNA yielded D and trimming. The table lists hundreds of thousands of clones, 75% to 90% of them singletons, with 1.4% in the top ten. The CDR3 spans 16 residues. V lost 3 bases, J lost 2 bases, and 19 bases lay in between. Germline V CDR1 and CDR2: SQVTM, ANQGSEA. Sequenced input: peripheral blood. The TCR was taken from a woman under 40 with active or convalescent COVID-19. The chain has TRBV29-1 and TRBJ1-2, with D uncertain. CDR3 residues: CSVELDGTDTNYGYTF. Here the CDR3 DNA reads TGCAGCGTTGAGTTAGATGGAACAGATACCAACTATGGCTACACCTTC. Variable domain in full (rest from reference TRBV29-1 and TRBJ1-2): SAVISQKPSRDICQRGTSLTIQCQVDSQVTMMFWYRQQPGQSLTLIATANQGSEATYESGFVIDKFPISRPNLTFSTLTVSNMSPEDSSIYLCSVELDGTDTNYGYTFGSGTRLTVV.